Included here is one TCR beta chain sequence, with context. TCRdb redid the calling of the 5' RACE reads with MiXCR, one entry per CDR3 protein. The data show roughly 42,000 distinct CDR3 sequences, roughly 30% seen once. The source material was tumor-infiltrating memory CD4+ T cells sorted from the breast tumor. Regarding subset: memory CD4+ T cells, CD4+CD45RO+CD25-. This sequence originates from a female donor with breast cancer.

CDR3 sequence: CASSDEQGASYNEQFF. CDR3 coding DNA: TGTGCCAGCAGCGACGAACAGGGGGCCTCCTACAATGAGCAGTTCTTC. The chain links TRBV2 to TRBJ2-1, with 9 bases identical to TRBD1. V lost 6 bases, J lost 0 bases, and 6 bases stayed unmatched. The CDR3 spans 16 residues. The germline gives CDR1 SNHLY, CDR2 FYNNEI.